The 10 T cell receptor beta chains given below trace back to one sample, sequenced in a study of T cells in Graves' hyperthyroidism and ophthalmopathy. Amplification of TCR beta CDR3 regions used RNA as the template. A set of HTBI primers served as the primers for a first-round RT-PCR of the TCR CDR3. TCRdb processed the multiplex PCR reads anew with MiXCR; each CDR3 protein has one entry. This sample carries about 540,000 distinct CDR3 sequences, just over 45% of them seen once, and the ten largest clones take roughly 8.2%. Sequencing used peripheral blood or thyroid tissue (not recorded which). These receptors were collected from a woman aged 18-29 years with Graves' hyperthyroidism.

The genes are TRBV7-9 and TRBJ2-7; TRBD2 aligns across 10 bases. CDR3 length equals 15 residues. In germline, CDR1 is SEHNR, CDR2 FQNEAQ (reference sequence). J lost 1 base, V lost 4 bases, and 4 bases had no gene match. CDR3 sequence (DNA): TGTGCCAGCAGCTCAGGGACTAGCGCGTCCTACGAGCAGTACTTC. Its translation is CASSSGTSASYEQYF. Complete variable domain (other parts from reference TRBV7-9 and TRBJ2-7): DTGVSQNPRHKITKRGQNVTFRCDPISEHNRLYWYRQTLGQGPEFLTYFQNEAQLEKSRLLSDRFSAERPKGSFSTLEIQRTEQGDSAMYLCASSSGTSASYEQYFGPGTRLTVT.

The chain has TRBV7-2 and TRBJ1-5, with 7 bases matching TRBD1. Per the germline V gene, CDR1 is SGHTA and CDR2 is FQGNSA. The CDR3 spans 16 residues. The trim removed 1 base at V and 9 bases at J, leaving 12 bases unmatched. The CDR3 sequence is CASSLGQGQPFGPQHF. As DNA, the CDR3 is TGTGCCAGCAGCTTAGGGCAGGGACAGCCCTTTGGGCCCCAGCATTTT.

This clonotype was seen more than once but under ten times. The chain carries TRBV20-1 and TRBJ2-5, with D possibly being TRBD2 (7 bases). Germline V CDR1 and CDR2: DFQATT, SNEGSKA (reference sequence). V lost 8 bases and J lost 7, with 20 bases in between. The CDR3 consists of 13 residues. Here the CDR3 DNA reads TGCAGTCCGGGGGGCCCCTCCAGCGGGACCCAGTACTTC. Protein product: CSPGGPSSGTQYF.

J is TRBJ1-2 and V is TRBV10-2; 10 nucleotides match TRBD1. CDR1 is WSHSY, CDR2 SAAADI, per germline. The CDR3 runs to 13 residues. V lost 4 bases to trimming and J lost 8 bases; unmatched junction nucleotides: 4. In nucleotides, the CDR3 is TGCGCCAGCAGTGTCATGACAGGGGGCGGCTACACCTTC. Protein sequence: CASSVMTGGGYTF.

This clonotype was detected only once. The chain has TRBV7-9 and TRBJ1-3; D is undetermined. The CDR3 runs 16 residues. The germline V and J ends were trimmed by 1 base and 3 bases, with 13 bases remaining between them. Germline values: CDR1 SEHNR, CDR2 FQNEAQ (reference sequence). In nucleotides, the CDR3 is TGTGCCAGCAGCTTAGACGGGTATATCTTTGGAAACACCATATATTTT. It codes for CASSLDGYIFGNTIYF.

This chain links TRBV5-1 with TRBJ1-2; no definite D call. Trimming pared 4 bases from V and 4 bases from J, leaving 14 bases between. The CDR3 has 14 residues. Germline-derived CDR1 and CDR2 are SGHRS and YFSETQ. This CDR3 reads CASSGEPKGYGYTF. The CDR3 DNA is TGCGCCAGCAGCGGAGAGCCGAAGGGCTATGGCTACACCTTC. Drawing the rest from reference TRBV5-1 and TRBJ1-2, the complete variable domain is KAGVTQTPRYLIKTRGQQVTLSCSPISGHRSVSWYQQTPGQGLQFLFEYFSETQRNKGNFPGRFSGRQFSNSRSEMNVSTLELGDSALYLCASSGEPKGYGYTFGSGTRLTVV.

The rearrangement joins TRBV25-1 to TRBJ1-2; D remains ambiguous. Germline loops: CDR1 MGHDK, CDR2 SYGVNS. The CDR3 runs 16 residues. Trimming took 8 bases from V and 0 from J, leaving 19 bases between them. CDR3 sequence: CASVEDGARSNYGYTF. The DNA for the CDR3 is TGTGCCAGCGTTGAAGATGGAGCCCGATCTAACTATGGCTACACCTTC.

The rearrangement links TRBV6-6 to TRBJ2-7; D call uncertain. CDR1 is MNHNY, CDR2 SVGAGI, per germline (reference sequence). Trimming removed 0 bases from V and 0 bases from J, with 12 bases in between. The CDR3 covers 16 residues. The CDR3 region has the DNA TGTGCCAGCAGTTACTCTCGCGAAACGAGCTCCTACGAGCAGTACTTC. Encoded protein: CASSYSRETSSYEQYF.

This clonotype was observed at least ten times. The CDR3 bases are TGTGCCAGCAGTTTCTATGAGGAAAAACTGTTTTTT. Its protein is CASSFYEEKLFF. The gene calls are TRBV7-9 and TRBJ1-4; D unresolved. Trimming removed 6 bases at V and 8 bases at J, with 10 bases between. Germline CDR1 and CDR2: SEHNR and FQNEAQ (reference sequence). The CDR3 length is 12 residues. The complete variable domain, with remaining parts taken from reference TRBV7-9 and TRBJ1-4, reads DTGVSQNPRHKITKRGQNVTFRCDPISEHNRLYWYRQTLGQGPEFLTYFQNEAQLEKSRLLSDRFSAERPKGSFSTLEIQRTEQGDSAMYLCASSFYEEKLFFGSGTQLSVL.

This clonotype was recorded at least ten times. The chain carries TRBV7-8 and TRBJ2-7; 7 bases fit TRBD1. In germline, CDR1 is SGHVS, CDR2 FQNEAQ. The V segment lost 1 base and the J segment 4 bases; nucleotides outside the gene matches: 7. CDR3 length: 15 residues. For the CDR3, the DNA is TGTGCCAGCAGCTTAGGGAAACAGGGGATTTACGAGCAGTACTTC. Protein sequence: CASSLGKQGIYEQYF.